These 25 T cell receptor beta chains were all obtained from the same sample, sequenced in a study of blood T cell repertoires in COVID-19. Libraries were prepared by immunoSEQ multiplex PCR; TCRdb keeps only in-frame clonotypes and omits some of them. Among approximately 110,000 clones listed, roughly two thirds were seen once. The sequenced material came from peripheral blood. The receptor source for this set is an elderly man with acute or convalescent COVID-19.

The chain employs TRBV5-4 and TRBJ2-1; weak D call: TRBD2 (6 bases). CDR3 length: 13 residues. The V and J ends lost 1 base and 10 bases respectively, with 12 bases between them. Germline V gene data show CDR1 as SGHNT and CDR2 as YYREEE (reference sequence). The CDR3, as DNA: TGTGCCAGCAGCTTGTATAGCGGAAGGGAGCAGTTCTTC. It translates to CASSLYSGREQFF.

This clone was counted ten times or more. V usage is TRBV6-2 or TRBV6-3 and J usage is TRBJ2-2; D unresolved. CDR1 and CDR2 (germline): MNHEY, SVGEGT. The CDR3 has 14 residues. Trimming removed 1 base at V and 5 bases at J, with 8 bases between. CDR3 DNA: TGTGCCAGCAGTTACTACGTCCGGACCGGGGAGCTGTTTTTT. This sequence encodes CASSYYVRTGELFF.

The sample holds many counts of this clone. This sequence joins TRBV2 and TRBJ2-1; TRBD1 is a possible D gene (5 bases). The CDR3 extends over 13 amino acids. Deletions cut 8 bases from V and 5 bases from J, with 13 bases between. Germline CDR1 and CDR2: SNHLY and FYNNEI. The chain's CDR3 is CASGEGRDNEQFF. The CDR3 region has the DNA TGTGCCAGCGGGGAAGGCAGGGACAATGAGCAGTTCTTC.

The chain links TRBV5-4 to TRBJ2-7; TRBD1 agrees at 9 bases. Germline V CDR1 and CDR2: SGHNT, YYREEE (reference sequence). V was pared by 4 bases and J by 2 bases, with 7 bases of the junction left unmatched. This CDR3 is built from 15 residues. CDR3 region: CASSVQNRGPYEQYF. The CDR3 region has the DNA TGTGCCAGCAGCGTACAAAACAGGGGGCCCTACGAGCAGTACTTC. The full variable domain, rest sourced from reference TRBV5-4 and TRBJ2-7, is ETGVTQSPTHLIKTRGQQVTLRCSSQSGHNTVSWYQQALGQGPQFIFQYYREEENGRGNFPPRFSGLQFPNYSSELNVNALELDDSALYLCASSVQNRGPYEQYFGPGTRLTVT.

This chain joins TRBV5-1 and TRBJ2-6, with D tentatively TRBD1 (6 bases). Germline CDR1 and CDR2: SGHRS and YFSETQ. Trimming removed 4 bases at V and 1 base at J, with 21 bases between. The CDR3 loop spans 19 amino acids. As DNA, the CDR3 is TGCGCCAGCAGCCCGAGGGCCGCAGGGGAAAGGTCTGGGGCCAACGTCCTGACTTTC. This translates into CASSPRAAGERSGANVLTF.

This chain connects TRBV7-9 to TRBJ2-3, with 9 bases identical to TRBD2. V was pared by 6 bases and J by 2 bases, with 9 bases of the junction left unmatched. The CDR3 loop spans 16 amino acids. The germline CDR1 and CDR2 sequences are SEHNR and FQNEAQ (reference sequence). CDR3 nucleotides: TGTGCCAGCAGGCCGCTAGCGGGAAGTGACACAGATACGCAGTATTTT. This gives the protein CASRPLAGSDTDTQYF. Together with reference TRBV7-9 and TRBJ2-3, the CDR3 gives the full variable domain: DTGVSQNPRHKITKRGQNVTFRCDPISEHNRLYWYRQTLGQGPEFLTYFQNEAQLEKSRLLSDRFSAERPKGSFSTLEIQRTEQGDSAMYLCASRPLAGSDTDTQYFGPGTRLTVL.

The V and J genes are TRBV18 and TRBJ1-2, with 7 bases lining up with TRBD1. The CDR3 has 14 residues. The J segment lost 6 bases and the V segment lost 3 bases, leaving 7 bases of the junction unmatched. The germline V gene encodes CDR1 KGHSH and CDR2 LQKENI. The CDR3 sequence is CASSPRDSPDGYTF. In DNA form, the CDR3 reads TGTGCCAGCTCACCCAGGGACAGCCCCGATGGCTACACCTTC.

This clone occurred a few times. The chain joins TRBV10-2 to TRBJ1-5; the D gene is possibly TRBD1 (6 bases). CDR3 size: 15 residues. CDR1 is WSHSY, CDR2 SAAADI, per germline. Between the trimmed V and J ends, which lost 0 bases and 9 bases, there was a span of 15 bases. The CDR3 DNA follows: TGCGCCAGCAGTGAGTCGGGCAGGGGTACATGGCCCCAGCATTTT. Protein: CASSESGRGTWPQHF.

V and J are TRBV5-4 and TRBJ2-4; a possible D gene is TRBD2 (6 bases). Germline CDR1 is SGHNT and CDR2 is YYREEE (reference sequence). The germline V and J ends were trimmed by 0 bases and 6 bases, with 10 bases remaining between them. CDR3 length: 14 amino acids. The CDR3 coding sequence is TGTGCCAGCAGCTTGGGCGGGGTCGGAAACATTCAGTACTTC. It codes for CASSLGGVGNIQYF.

The V call is TRBV18, the J call TRBJ2-5, with TRBD2 as a possible D gene (5 bases). V lost 4 bases and J 5 bases, leaving 14 bases between the germline ends. This CDR3 has 14 residues. CDR1 and CDR2 from the germline V gene are KGHSH and LQKENI. This chain's CDR3 is CASSRTRVGETQYF. As DNA, the CDR3 is TGTGCCAGCTCACGAACTAGGGTCGGGGAGACCCAGTACTTC.

The chain links TRBV7-2 to TRBJ2-7; 9 bases agree with TRBD2. With 0 bases clipped from V and 6 bases from J, the junction kept 9 bases outside the gene matches. The CDR3 spans 16 residues. Germline assignment: CDR1 SGHTA and CDR2 FQGNSA. DNA for the CDR3: TGTGCCAGCAGCTTAGCGCTTTCAGCGGGAGGCTTCGAGCAGTACTTC. Translation: CASSLALSAGGFEQYF.

This chain uses TRBV10-3 with TRBJ1-6; 7 nucleotides agree with TRBD1. The V gene's germline CDR1 is ENHRY and CDR2 SYGVKD. The CDR3 consists of 15 residues. The J segment lost 8 bases and the V segment lost 3 bases, leaving 7 bases of the junction unmatched. The CDR3 protein is CAISDKGAKDSPLHF. DNA of the CDR3: TGTGCCATCAGTGATAAGGGGGCAAAAGATTCACCCCTCCACTTT.

This clone appeared a few times. The rearrangement links TRBV19 to TRBJ2-7, with no clear D. V was pared by 5 bases and J by 1 base, with 9 bases between. This CDR3 is built from 13 residues. Germline loops: CDR1 LNHDA, CDR2 SQIVND (reference sequence). CDR3 sequence reads: CASSGDMSYEQYF. The DNA of the CDR3 is TGTGCCAGTAGTGGCGACATGTCCTACGAGCAGTACTTC.

The rearrangement uses TRBV11-2 and TRBJ2-3; 7 bases match TRBD2. This CDR3 is 15 amino acids long. After removal of 0 bases from V and 2 bases from J, the junction contained 2 bases not matched to a gene. Germline CDR1 reads SGHAT; CDR2 reads FQNNGV. CDR3 in amino acids: CASSLEAGNTDTQYF. The DNA for the CDR3 is TGTGCCAGCAGCTTAGAAGCGGGGAACACAGATACGCAGTATTTT.

J is TRBJ2-7 and V is TRBV14; unclear D gene. Trimming stripped 5 bases from V and 1 base from J, with 6 bases between. Germline CDR1 and CDR2: SGHDN and FVKESK. There are 12 residues in the CDR3. In DNA form, the CDR3 reads TGTGCCAGCAGCGGCCCATCCTACGAGCAGTACTTC. Protein: CASSGPSYEQYF.

The genes are TRBV4-1 and TRBJ2-1; 12 bases align to TRBD2. Losses at the gene ends were 1 base for V and 5 bases for J; bases not matched to a gene: 6. Germline assignment: CDR1 MGHRA and CDR2 YSYEKL. This CDR3 has 17 residues. The CDR3 reads CASSQGPSGRVDNEQFF. As DNA, the CDR3 is TGCGCCAGCAGCCAAGGCCCTAGCGGGAGGGTTGACAATGAGCAGTTCTTC.

Here the CDR3 reads CSATDNYEQYF. As DNA, the CDR3 is TGCAGTGCTACAGATAACTACGAGCAGTACTTC. The V call is TRBV20-1, the J call TRBJ2-7; no reliable D call. Looked up from germline, CDR1 is DFQATT and CDR2 is SNEGSKA (reference sequence). Deletions cut 4 bases from V and 3 bases from J, with 7 bases between. The CDR3 runs 11 residues.

By frequency in the sample, this clone is large. The chain recombines TRBV6-5 with TRBJ2-7, with TRBD1 identical over 7 bases. The trim removed 3 bases at V and 5 bases at J, leaving 7 bases unmatched. The V gene's germline CDR1 is MNHEY and CDR2 SVGAGI. The CDR3 consists of 14 residues. This CDR3 reads CASSYPGQANEQYF. CDR3 in DNA: TGTGCCAGCAGTTATCCCGGACAGGCGAACGAGCAGTACTTC.

This clone was counted between two and nine times. This chain uses TRBV12-3 or TRBV12-4 with TRBJ1-5; D is ambiguous. V dropped 3 bases and J dropped 5 bases, with 8 bases sitting between them. This CDR3 region has 13 residues. In nucleotides, the CDR3 is TGTGCCAGCAGTTTCTCGGGGTATCAGCCCCAGCATTTT. Its translation is CASSFSGYQPQHF.

The rearrangement joins TRBV6-4 to TRBJ2-3; 8 nucleotides align to TRBD2. V trimming: 5 bases; J trimming: 4 bases; junction bases outside the gene matches: 8. Germline V gives CDR1 MRHNA, CDR2 SNTAGT. The CDR3 spans 15 residues. The CDR3 protein is CASSMTSVVADTQYF. The CDR3 DNA follows: TGTGCCAGCAGTATGACTAGCGTGGTGGCAGATACGCAGTATTTT.

This clone was seen just once. The chain carries TRBV5-1 and TRBJ2-2, with 8 bases that match TRBD1. CDR1 is SGHRS and CDR2 is YFSETQ in the germline V gene. Losses at the gene ends were 5 bases for V and 3 bases for J; bases not matched to a gene: 6. The CDR3 totals 15 residues. The chain's CDR3 is CASRKSTGDTGELFF. The CDR3 DNA reads as TGCGCCAGCAGAAAGTCGACAGGGGACACCGGGGAGCTGTTTTTT.

CDR3 protein: CASSRTQGKAFF. The CDR3, as DNA: TGTGCCAGCAGCCGAACACAGGGGAAAGCTTTCTTT. V and J are TRBV7-9 and TRBJ1-1; 7 bases map to TRBD1. J gave up 9 bases and V 5 bases, and 6 bases lay outside the gene matches. Per germline, CDR1 SEHNR and CDR2 FQNEAQ (reference sequence). The CDR3 length is 12 residues.

This clone was seen just once. The chain combines TRBV7-9 with TRBJ2-5; 8 bases match TRBD1. CDR3 length: 15 amino acids. Per the germline V gene, CDR1 is SEHNR and CDR2 is FQNEAQ (reference sequence). V was pared by 5 bases and J by 5 bases, with 10 bases of the junction left unmatched. Here the CDR3 DNA reads TGTGCCAGCAGCCCCTGGACAGGGTTAGGGGAGACCCAGTACTTC. Protein sequence: CASSPWTGLGETQYF. The full variable domain, completed using reference TRBV7-9 and TRBJ2-5, is DTGVSQNPRHKITKRGQNVTFRCDPISEHNRLYWYRQTLGQGPEFLTYFQNEAQLEKSRLLSDRFSAERPKGSFSTLEIQRTEQGDSAMYLCASSPWTGLGETQYFGPGTRLLVL.

This sequence joins TRBV28 and TRBJ2-2; 9 bases map to TRBD1. Germline assignment: CDR1 MDHEN and CDR2 SYDVKM. The CDR3 runs to 18 residues. J gave up 7 bases and V 3 bases, and 15 bases lay outside the gene matches. CDR3 sequence (DNA): TGTGCCAGCAGTTTGAGCGTTGCCGGACAGGGGATGGTCGGGGAGCTGTTTTTT. It codes for CASSLSVAGQGMVGELFF.

The rearrangement links TRBV28 to TRBJ1-5, with unresolved D. V was clipped by 6 bases and J by 0 bases, with 6 bases between them. CDR3 length equals 13 residues. The germline V gene encodes CDR1 MDHEN and CDR2 SYDVKM. This CDR3 is CASRSYSNQPQHF. DNA of the CDR3: TGTGCCAGCAGGTCGTATAGCAATCAGCCCCAGCATTTT.